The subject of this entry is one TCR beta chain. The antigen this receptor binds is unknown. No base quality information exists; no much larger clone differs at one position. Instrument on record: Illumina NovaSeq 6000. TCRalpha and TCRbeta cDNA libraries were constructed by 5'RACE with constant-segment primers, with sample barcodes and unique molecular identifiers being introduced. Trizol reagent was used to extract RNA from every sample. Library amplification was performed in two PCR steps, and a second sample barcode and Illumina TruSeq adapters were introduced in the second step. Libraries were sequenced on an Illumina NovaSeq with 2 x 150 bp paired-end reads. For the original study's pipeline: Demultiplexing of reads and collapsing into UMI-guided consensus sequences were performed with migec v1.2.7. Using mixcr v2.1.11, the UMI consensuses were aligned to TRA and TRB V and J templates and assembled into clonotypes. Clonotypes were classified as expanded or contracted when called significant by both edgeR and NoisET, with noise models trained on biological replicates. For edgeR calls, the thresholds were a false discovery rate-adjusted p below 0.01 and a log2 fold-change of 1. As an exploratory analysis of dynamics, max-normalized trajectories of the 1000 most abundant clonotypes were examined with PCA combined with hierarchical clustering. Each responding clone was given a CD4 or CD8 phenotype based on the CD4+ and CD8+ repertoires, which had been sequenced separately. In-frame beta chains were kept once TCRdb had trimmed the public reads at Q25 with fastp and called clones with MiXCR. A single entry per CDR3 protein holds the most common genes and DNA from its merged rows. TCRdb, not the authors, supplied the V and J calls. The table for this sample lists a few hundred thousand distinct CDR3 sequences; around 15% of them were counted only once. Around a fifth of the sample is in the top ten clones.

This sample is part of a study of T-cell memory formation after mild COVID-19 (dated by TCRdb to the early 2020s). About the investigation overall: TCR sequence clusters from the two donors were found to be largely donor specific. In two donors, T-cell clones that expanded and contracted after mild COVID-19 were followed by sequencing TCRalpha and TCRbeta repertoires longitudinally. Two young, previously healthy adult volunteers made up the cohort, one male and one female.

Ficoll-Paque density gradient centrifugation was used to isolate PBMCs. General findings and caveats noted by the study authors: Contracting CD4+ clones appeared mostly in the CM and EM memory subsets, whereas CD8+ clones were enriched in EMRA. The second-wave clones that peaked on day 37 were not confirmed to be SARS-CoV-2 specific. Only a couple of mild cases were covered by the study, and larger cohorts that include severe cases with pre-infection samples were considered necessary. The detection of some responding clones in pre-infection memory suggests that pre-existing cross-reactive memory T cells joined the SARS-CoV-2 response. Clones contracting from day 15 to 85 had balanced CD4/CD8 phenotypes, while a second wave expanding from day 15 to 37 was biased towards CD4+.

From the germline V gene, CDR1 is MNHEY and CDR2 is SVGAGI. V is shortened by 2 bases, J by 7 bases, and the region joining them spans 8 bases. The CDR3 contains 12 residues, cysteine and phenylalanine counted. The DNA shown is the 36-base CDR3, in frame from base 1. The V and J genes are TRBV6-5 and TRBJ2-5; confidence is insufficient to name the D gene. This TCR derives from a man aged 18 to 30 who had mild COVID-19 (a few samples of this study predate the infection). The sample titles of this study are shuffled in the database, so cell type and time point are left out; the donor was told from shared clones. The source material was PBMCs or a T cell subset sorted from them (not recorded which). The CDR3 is CASSYPDGTQYF. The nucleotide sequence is TGTGCCAGCAGTTACCCAGATGGGACCCAGTACTTC.